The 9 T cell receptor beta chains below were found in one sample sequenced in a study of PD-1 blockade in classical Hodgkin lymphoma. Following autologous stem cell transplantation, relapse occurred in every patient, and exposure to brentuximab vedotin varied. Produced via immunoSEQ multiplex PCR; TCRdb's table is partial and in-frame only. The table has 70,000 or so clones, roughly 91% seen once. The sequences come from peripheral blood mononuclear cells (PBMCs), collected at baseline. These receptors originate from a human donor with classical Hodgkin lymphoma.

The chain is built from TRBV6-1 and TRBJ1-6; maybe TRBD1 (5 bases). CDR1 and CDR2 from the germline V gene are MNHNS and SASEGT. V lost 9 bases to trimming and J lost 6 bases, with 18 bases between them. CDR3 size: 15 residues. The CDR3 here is CARGFDPRANSPLHF. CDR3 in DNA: TGTGCCAGAGGTTTTGACCCCAGGGCTAATTCACCCCTCCACTTT.

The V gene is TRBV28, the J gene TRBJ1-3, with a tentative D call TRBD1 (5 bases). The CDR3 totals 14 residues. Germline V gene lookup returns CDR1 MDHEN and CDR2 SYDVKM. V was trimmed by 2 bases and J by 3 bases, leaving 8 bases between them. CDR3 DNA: TGTGCCAGCAGTTTACTCGACAGTGGAAACACCATATATTTT. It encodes CASSLLDSGNTIYF. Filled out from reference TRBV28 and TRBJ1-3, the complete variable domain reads DVKVTQSSRYLVKRTGEKVFLECVQDMDHENMFWYRQDPGLGLRLIYFSYDVKMKEKGDIPEGYSVSREKKERFSLILESASTNQTSMYLCASSLLDSGNTIYFGEGSWLTVV.

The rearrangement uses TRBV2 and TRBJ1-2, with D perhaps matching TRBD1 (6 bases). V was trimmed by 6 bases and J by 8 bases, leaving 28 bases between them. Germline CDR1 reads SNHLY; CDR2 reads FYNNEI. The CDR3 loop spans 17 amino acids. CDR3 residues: CASSGTPGRGDLMGYTF. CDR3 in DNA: TGTGCCAGCAGCGGGACACCCGGCCGCGGGGATCTCATGGGCTACACCTTC. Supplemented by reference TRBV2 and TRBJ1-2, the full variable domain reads EPEVTQTPSHQVTQMGQEVILRCVPISNHLYFYWYRQILGQKVEFLVSFYNNEISEKSEIFDDQFSVERPDGSNFTLKIRSTKLEDSAMYFCASSGTPGRGDLMGYTFGSGTRLTVV.

CDR3 DNA sequence: TGTGCCAGCAGCGTCCGGACAGGGGATAGAAGGGCAACTAATGAAAAACTGTTTTTT. Translating it yields CASSVRTGDRRATNEKLFF. J is TRBJ1-4 and V is TRBV16; 9 bases line up with TRBD1. CDR3 length equals 19 residues. CDR1 is KGHSY, CDR2 FQNENV, per germline. V shed 5 bases and J 0 bases; nucleotides not matched to a gene: 13.

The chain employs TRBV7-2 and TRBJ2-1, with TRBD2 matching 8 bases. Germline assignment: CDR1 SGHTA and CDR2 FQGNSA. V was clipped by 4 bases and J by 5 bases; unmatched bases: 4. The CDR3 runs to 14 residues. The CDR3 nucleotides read TGTGCCAGCAGCTCCGGACTAGCACACAATGAGCAGTTCTTC. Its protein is CASSSGLAHNEQFF. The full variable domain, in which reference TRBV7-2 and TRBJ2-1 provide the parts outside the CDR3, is GAGVSQSPSNKVTEKGKDVELRCDPISGHTALYWYRQSLGQGLEFLIYFQGNSAPDKSGLPSDRFSAERTGGSVSTLTIQRTQQEDSAVYLCASSSGLAHNEQFFGPGTRLTVL.

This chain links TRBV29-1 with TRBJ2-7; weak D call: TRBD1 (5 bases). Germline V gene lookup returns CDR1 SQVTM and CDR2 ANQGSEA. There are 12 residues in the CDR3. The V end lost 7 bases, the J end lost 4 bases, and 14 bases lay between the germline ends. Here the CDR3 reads CSAGPGPYEQYF. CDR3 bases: TGCAGCGCCGGCCCAGGGCCGTACGAGCAGTACTTC.

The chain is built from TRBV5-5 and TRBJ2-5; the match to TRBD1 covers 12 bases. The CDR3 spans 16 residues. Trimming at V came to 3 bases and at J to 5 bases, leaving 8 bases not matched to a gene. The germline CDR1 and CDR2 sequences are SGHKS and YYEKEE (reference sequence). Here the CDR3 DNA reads TGTGCCAGCAGCTATCTAACCGGGACAGGGGGCGAGACCCAGTACTTC. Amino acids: CASSYLTGTGGETQYF.

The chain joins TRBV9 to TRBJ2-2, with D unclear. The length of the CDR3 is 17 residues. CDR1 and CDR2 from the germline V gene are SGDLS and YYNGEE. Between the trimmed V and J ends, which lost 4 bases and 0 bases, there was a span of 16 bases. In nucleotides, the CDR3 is TGTGCCAGCAGCTCTCCTGGGGAATCCGCGAACACCGGGGAGCTGTTTTTT. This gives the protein CASSSPGESANTGELFF.

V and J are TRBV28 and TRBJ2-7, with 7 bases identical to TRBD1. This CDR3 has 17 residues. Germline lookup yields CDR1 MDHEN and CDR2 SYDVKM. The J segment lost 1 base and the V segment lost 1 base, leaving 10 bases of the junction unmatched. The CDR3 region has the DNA TGTGCCAGCAGTTTATCCCCCGGGTCGACAGGGTCCTACGAGCAGTACTTC. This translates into CASSLSPGSTGSYEQYF.